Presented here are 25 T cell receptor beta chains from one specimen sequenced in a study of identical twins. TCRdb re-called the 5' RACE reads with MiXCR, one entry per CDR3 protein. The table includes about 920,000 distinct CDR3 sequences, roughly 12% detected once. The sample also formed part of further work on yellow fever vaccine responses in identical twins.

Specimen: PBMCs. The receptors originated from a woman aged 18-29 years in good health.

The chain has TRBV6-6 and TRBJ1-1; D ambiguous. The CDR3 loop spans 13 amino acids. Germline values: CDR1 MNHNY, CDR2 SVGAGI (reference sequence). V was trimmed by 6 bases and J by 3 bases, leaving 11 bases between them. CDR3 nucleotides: TGTGCCAGCAGCCAACAAGAGCACACTGAAGCTTTCTTT. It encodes CASSQQEHTEAFF.

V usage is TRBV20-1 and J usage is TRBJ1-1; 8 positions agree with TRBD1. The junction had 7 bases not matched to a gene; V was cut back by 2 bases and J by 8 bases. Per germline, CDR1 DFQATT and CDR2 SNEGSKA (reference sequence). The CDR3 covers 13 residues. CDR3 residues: CSARPDGQGEAFF. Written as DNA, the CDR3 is TGCAGTGCTAGACCCGACGGACAGGGAGAAGCTTTCTTT.

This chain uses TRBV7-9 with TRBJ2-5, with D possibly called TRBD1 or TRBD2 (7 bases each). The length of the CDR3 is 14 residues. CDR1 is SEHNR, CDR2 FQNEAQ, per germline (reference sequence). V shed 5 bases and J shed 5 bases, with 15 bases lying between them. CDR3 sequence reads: CASSPHQGGETQYF. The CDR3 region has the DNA TGTGCCAGCAGCCCCCACCAGGGGGGGGAGACCCAGTACTTC.

The CDR3 reads CAISETGEVTYEQYF. CDR3 bases: TGTGCCATCAGTGAGACGGGGGAGGTGACGTACGAGCAGTACTTC. The chain recombines TRBV10-3 with TRBJ2-7, with D perhaps TRBD2 (6 bases). CDR1 is ENHRY and CDR2 is SYGVKD in the germline V gene. The CDR3 spans 15 residues. V lost 2 bases and J 4 bases, leaving 15 bases between the germline ends.

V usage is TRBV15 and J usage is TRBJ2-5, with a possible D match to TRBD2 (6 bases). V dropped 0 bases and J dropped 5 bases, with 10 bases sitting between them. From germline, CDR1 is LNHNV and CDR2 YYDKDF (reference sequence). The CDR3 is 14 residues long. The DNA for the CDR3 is TGTGCCACCAGCAGAGATGCGGGACTGGAGACCCAGTACTTC. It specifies CATSRDAGLETQYF.

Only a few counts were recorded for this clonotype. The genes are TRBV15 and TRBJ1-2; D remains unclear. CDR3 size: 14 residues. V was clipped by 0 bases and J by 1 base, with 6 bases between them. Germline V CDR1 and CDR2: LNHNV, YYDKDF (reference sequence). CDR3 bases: TGTGCCACCAGCAGAGACGGCCTTAACTATGGCTACACCTTC. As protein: CATSRDGLNYGYTF.

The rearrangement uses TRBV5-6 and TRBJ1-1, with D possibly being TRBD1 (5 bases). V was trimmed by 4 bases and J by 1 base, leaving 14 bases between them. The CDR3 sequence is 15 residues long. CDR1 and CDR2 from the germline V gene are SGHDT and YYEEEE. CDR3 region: CASSRGETPNTEAFF. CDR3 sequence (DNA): TGTGCCAGCAGCCGAGGGGAAACACCGAACACTGAAGCTTTCTTT.

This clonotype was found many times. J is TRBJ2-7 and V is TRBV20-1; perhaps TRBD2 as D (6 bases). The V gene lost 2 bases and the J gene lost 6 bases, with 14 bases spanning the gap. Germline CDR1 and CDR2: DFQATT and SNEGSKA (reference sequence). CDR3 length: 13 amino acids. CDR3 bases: TGCAGTGCTAGAAAAGGGTCTAGCGCCGAGCAGTACTTC. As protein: CSARKGSSAEQYF.

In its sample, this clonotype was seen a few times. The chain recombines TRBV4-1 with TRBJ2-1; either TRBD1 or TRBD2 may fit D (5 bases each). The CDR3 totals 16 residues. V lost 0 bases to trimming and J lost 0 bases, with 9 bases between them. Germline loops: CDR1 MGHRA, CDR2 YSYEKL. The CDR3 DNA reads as TGCGCCAGCAGCCAAGATCTCGGGGCCTCCTACAATGAGCAGTTCTTC. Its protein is CASSQDLGASYNEQFF.

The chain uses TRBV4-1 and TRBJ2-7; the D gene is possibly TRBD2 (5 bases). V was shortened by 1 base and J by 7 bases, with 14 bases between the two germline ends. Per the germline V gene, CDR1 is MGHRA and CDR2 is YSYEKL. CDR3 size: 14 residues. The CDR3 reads CASSQVGLAEEQYF. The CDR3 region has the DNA TGCGCCAGCAGCCAAGTAGGCCTAGCCGAGGAGCAGTACTTC.

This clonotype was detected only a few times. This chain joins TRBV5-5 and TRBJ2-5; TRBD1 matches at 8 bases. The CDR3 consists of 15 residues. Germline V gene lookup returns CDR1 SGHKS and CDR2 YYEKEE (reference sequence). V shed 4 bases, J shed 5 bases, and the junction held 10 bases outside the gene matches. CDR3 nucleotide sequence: TGTGCCAGCAGCCTGCCCAGGGGGCGCGATGAGACCCAGTACTTC. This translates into CASSLPRGRDETQYF.

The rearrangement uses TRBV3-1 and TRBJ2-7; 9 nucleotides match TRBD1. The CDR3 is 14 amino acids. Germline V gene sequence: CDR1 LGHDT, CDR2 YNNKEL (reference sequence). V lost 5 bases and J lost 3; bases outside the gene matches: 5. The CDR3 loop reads CASSAQGQGYEQYF. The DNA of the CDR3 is TGTGCCAGCAGCGCCCAGGGACAGGGCTACGAGCAGTACTTC.

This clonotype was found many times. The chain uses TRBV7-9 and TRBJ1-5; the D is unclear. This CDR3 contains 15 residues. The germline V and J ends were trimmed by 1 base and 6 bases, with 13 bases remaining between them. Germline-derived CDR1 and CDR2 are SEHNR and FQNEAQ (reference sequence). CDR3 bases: TGTGCCAGCAGCTTAGATGTTCCAGCCGTTCAGCCCCAGCATTTT. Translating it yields CASSLDVPAVQPQHF.

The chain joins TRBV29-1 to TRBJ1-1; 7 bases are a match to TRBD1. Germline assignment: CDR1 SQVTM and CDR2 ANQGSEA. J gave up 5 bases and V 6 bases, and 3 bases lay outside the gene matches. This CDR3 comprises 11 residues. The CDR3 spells CSVPTGTEAFF. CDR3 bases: TGCAGCGTACCGACAGGGACTGAAGCTTTCTTT.

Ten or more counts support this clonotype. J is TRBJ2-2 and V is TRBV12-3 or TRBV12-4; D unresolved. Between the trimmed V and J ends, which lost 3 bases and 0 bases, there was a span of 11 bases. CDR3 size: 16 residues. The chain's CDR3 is CASSFEITPNTGELFF. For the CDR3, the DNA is TGTGCCAGCAGTTTCGAGATAACTCCGAACACCGGGGAGCTGTTTTTT.

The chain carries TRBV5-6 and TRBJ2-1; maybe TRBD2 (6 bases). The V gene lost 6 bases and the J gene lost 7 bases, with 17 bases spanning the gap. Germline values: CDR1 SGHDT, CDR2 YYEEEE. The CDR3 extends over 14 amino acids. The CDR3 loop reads CASTTTSTRNEQFF. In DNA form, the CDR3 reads TGTGCCAGCACCACGACTAGTACTAGGAATGAGCAGTTCTTC.

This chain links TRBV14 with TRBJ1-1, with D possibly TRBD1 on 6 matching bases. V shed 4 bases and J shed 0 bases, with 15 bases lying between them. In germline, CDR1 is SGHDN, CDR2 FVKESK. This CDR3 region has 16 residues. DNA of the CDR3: TGTGCCAGCAGCCCGACAGGCAGGGGAATGAACACTGAAGCTTTCTTT. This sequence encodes CASSPTGRGMNTEAFF.

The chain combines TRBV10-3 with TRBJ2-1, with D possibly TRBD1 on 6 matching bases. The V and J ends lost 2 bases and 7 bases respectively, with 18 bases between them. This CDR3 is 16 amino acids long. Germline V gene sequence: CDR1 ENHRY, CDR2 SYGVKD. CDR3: CAISEPQGPILNEQFF. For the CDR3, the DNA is TGTGCCATCAGTGAGCCCCAGGGGCCCATTCTGAATGAGCAGTTCTTC.

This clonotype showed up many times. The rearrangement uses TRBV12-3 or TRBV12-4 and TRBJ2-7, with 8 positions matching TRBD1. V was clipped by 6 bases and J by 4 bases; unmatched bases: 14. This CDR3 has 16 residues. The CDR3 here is CASSPPSGTGVYEQYF. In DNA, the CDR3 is TGTGCCAGCAGCCCTCCGTCCGGGACAGGCGTATACGAGCAGTACTTC.

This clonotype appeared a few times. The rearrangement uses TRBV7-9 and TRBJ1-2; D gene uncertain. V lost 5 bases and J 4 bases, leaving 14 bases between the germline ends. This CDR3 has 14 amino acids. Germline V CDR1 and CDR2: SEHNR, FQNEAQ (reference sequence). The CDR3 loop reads CASSPFPAGYGYTF. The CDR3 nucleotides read TGTGCCAGCAGCCCCTTTCCGGCAGGCTATGGCTACACCTTC.

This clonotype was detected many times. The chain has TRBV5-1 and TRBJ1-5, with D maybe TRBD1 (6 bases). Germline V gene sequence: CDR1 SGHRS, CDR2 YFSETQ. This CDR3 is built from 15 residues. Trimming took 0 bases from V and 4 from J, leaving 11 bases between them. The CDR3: CASSLEWGRNQPQHF. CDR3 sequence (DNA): TGCGCCAGCAGCTTGGAATGGGGGCGGAATCAGCCCCAGCATTTT.

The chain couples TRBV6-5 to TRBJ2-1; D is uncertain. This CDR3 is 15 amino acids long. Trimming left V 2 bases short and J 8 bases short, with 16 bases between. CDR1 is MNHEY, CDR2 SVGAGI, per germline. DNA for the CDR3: TGTGCCAGCAGTTACGAATGGAACGCTCCGGATGAGCAGTTCTTC. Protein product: CASSYEWNAPDEQFF.

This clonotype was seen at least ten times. The CDR3 nucleotides read TGTGCCAGCAGTCCGGACAGCTACGAGCAGTACGTC. This encodes CASSPDSYEQYV. This sequence joins TRBV18 and TRBJ2-7; D perhaps matches TRBD1 (6 bases). The V end was cut by 8 bases, the J end by 3 bases, with 11 bases between. The CDR3 has 12 amino acids. CDR1 and CDR2 from the germline V gene are KGHSH and LQKENI.

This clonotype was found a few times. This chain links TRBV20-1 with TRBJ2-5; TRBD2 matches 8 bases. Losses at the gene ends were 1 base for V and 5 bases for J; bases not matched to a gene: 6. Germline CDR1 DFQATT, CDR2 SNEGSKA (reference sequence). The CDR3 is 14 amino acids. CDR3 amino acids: CSARARTSWETQYF. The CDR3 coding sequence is TGCAGTGCTAGAGCCCGGACTAGCTGGGAGACCCAGTACTTC.

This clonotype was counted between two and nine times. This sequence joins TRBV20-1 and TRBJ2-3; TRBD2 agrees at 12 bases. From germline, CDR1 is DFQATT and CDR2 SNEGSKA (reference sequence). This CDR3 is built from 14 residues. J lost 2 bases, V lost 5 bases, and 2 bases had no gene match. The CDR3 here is CSAGLAGITDTQYF. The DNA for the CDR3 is TGCAGTGCTGGACTAGCGGGGATCACAGATACGCAGTATTTT.